The TCR beta chain under discussion was sequenced for a study of beta chain features in type 1 diabetes. Study background: Cell yields, gender and age were comparable in patients and healthy donors. Study observations and caveats: It was among patients, rather than healthy donors, that naive, central memory and Treg TCRB repertoires appeared more similar. Patients and controls would be equally affected if PCR favored shorter templates. TCRB CDR3 length was moderately but significantly reduced in all four CD4+ subsets of Type 1 diabetes patients.

The isolated RNA, all of it, was reverse transcribed, so expressed TCRB transcripts were what got sequenced. The assay was immunoSEQ multiplex PCR, and TCRdb's table has in-frame clones only and misses some. The table lists 400,000 or so clones, around 12% of them singletons. Regarding this clone: Its antigen is not identified.

Trimming cost V 6 bases and J 4 bases, with 9 bases left between them. The CDR3 has 12 residues. Per the germline V gene, CDR1 is SNHLY and CDR2 is FYNNEI. What was sequenced was naive CD4+ T cells from blood. The chain employs TRBV2 and TRBJ2-5; D is unresolved. The source of this sequence is a young woman with type 1 diabetes. The CDR3 DNA follows: TGTGCCAGCAGGGTAGTTGCAGAGACCCAGTACTTC. This sequence encodes CASRVVAETQYF.